This is a list of T cell receptor beta chains from one sample in a study of blood T cell repertoires in COVID-19. The method was immunoSEQ multiplex PCR; TCRdb's version includes in-frame clones alone and lacks a portion of them. The data contain some 140,000 clones, under 95% of them singletons. Sequenced: peripheral blood. All receptors derive from a man aged 45-65 years with acute or convalescent COVID-19. CDR3s include the opening cysteine and the closing phenylalanine or tryptophan. A D gene is named only where the DNA matches it firmly. Where a row states a size, it is once, few, many or the class of an expanded clone; other rows omit it.

d_call,clone_size,v_call,cdr3_length,j_call,cdr3_nt,cdr3_aa
.,.,TRBV28,15,TRBJ1-2,TGTGCCAGCAGTTTATTGAACAGGGCGGCCTATGGCTACACCTTC,CASSLLNRAAYGYTF
.,.,TRBV27,14,TRBJ1-2,TGTGCCAGCAGCAGATTGTGGGGGGTCTATGGCTACACCTTC,CASSRLWGVYGYTF
.,.,TRBV5-1,14,TRBJ2-7,TGCGCCAGCAGCTTGGGGGAACTAGGGAACGAGCAGTACTTC,CASSLGELGNEQYF
.,.,TRBV11-3,13,TRBJ2-5,TGTGCCAGCAGCTTCCAGAGGGGGGAGACCCAGTACTTC,CASSFQRGETQYF
TRBD2,.,TRBV6-2/TRBV6-3,15,TRBJ2-1,TGTGCCAGCAGTCGGGAGGGTGGCTCCTACAATGAGCAGTTCTTC,CASSREGGSYNEQFF
TRBD1,.,TRBV3-1/TRBV3-2,16,TRBJ2-1,TGTGCCAGCAGCCACTCCGGGACAGGGTCCTACAATGAGCAGTTCTTC,CASSHSGTGSYNEQFF
TRBD2,.,TRBV11-2,13,TRBJ2-7,TGTGCCGCCCGGCTAGCGGGAGGGTACGAGCAGTACTTC,CAARLAGGYEQYF
.,.,TRBV7-3,16,TRBJ2-1,TGTGCCAGCAGTTATTATTTCGGAGTTTTCGACAATGAGCAGTTCTTC,CASSYYFGVFDNEQFF
.,.,TRBV23-1,14,TRBJ2-2,TGCGCCAGGGACACGAACAATTGCACCGGGGAGCTGTTTTTT,CARDTNNCTGELFF
.,.,TRBV15,15,TRBJ1-5,TGTGCCACCAGCATAGGGAACAGGGCCGATCAGCCCCAGCATTTT,CATSIGNRADQPQHF
TRBD2,.,TRBV4-1,17,TRBJ2-7,TGCGCCAGCAGCCCCTCCGGAGCGGGAGGGTTGGCCTACGAGCAGTACTTC,CASSPSGAGGLAYEQYF
.,.,TRBV7-9,15,TRBJ1-4,TGTACCAGCAGCTTTTCAGGGGAATCCAATGAAAAACTGTTTTTT,CTSSFSGESNEKLFF
TRBD1,.,TRBV5-4,15,TRBJ1-2,TGTGCCAGCAGCTTAGGGACAGCCGTGGACTATGGCTACACCTTC,CASSLGTAVDYGYTF
TRBD2,.,TRBV28,15,TRBJ2-3,TGTGCCAGCGGACTAGCGGGGGGCAGCACAGATACGCAGTATTTT,CASGLAGGSTDTQYF
TRBD1,.,TRBV5-1,11,TRBJ2-1,TGCGCCAGCCGGACAGGCAATGAGCAGTTCTTC,CASRTGNEQFF
.,.,TRBV18,18,TRBJ1-2,TGTGCCAGCTCACCAGGCCCGGGACGAACCGCGGAGGGCCATGGCTACACCTTC,CASSPGPGRTAEGHGYTF
.,.,TRBV6-6,17,TRBJ1-6,TGTGCCAGCAGCCGATATTCCAGGGGTTCCTATAATTCACCCCTCCACTTT,CASSRYSRGSYNSPLHF
.,.,TRBV11-1,12,TRBJ2-5,TGTGCCAGCAGCGGGGACATAGAGACCCAGTACTTC,CASSGDIETQYF
.,.,TRBV9,14,TRBJ1-3,TGTGCCAGCAGCGTAGACCAGGGCGTTGACACCATATATTTT,CASSVDQGVDTIYF
TRBD2,.,TRBV25-1,16,TRBJ2-3,TGTGCCAGCAGTGAATGGAACGGGGGGGCCCCGGGACCGCAGTATTTT,CASSEWNGGAPGPQYF
.,.,TRBV15,16,TRBJ2-3,TGTGCCACCAGCAGAGACCCAGGGAGGTTGGCAGATACGCAGTATTTT,CATSRDPGRLADTQYF
TRBD2,.,TRBV10-3,11,TRBJ2-4,TGTGCCACTCAGAGCGGGGACATTCAGTACTTC,CATQSGDIQYF
.,.,TRBV2,17,TRBJ1-5,TGTGCCAGCAGTGTGGGGCCGGACAGAAACTACAATCAGCCCCAGCATTTT,CASSVGPDRNYNQPQHF
TRBD2,.,TRBV9,17,TRBJ2-3,TGTGCCAGCAGCGTAGGACTAGCGGGCACGATGACGGATACGCAGTATTTT,CASSVGLAGTMTDTQYF
TRBD1,.,TRBV3-1/TRBV3-2,16,TRBJ2-7,TGTGCCAGCAGCCTCCTAGGGGGACAGGGACGATACGAGCAGTACTTC,CASSLLGGQGRYEQYF
.,.,TRBV2,10,TRBJ1-2,TGTGCCACGGGGGGGACAACAGTCACCTTC,CATGGTTVTF
TRBD1,few,TRBV11-2,19,TRBJ2-1,TGTGCCAGCAGCCTCGTCCCGGGACAGGGTTTAAGCTCCTACAATGAGCAGTTCTTC,CASSLVPGQGLSSYNEQFF
TRBD2,.,TRBV18,14,TRBJ2-1,TGTGCCAGCTCACCACCTAGCGGGACGTATGAGCAGTTCTTC,CASSPPSGTYEQFF
TRBD2,.,TRBV6-2/TRBV6-3,15,TRBJ2-1,TGTGCCAGCAGTACCGGGACTAGCGACTACAATGAGCAGTTCTTC,CASSTGTSDYNEQFF
.,.,TRBV24-1,13,TRBJ2-2,TGTGCCACCCTGGACAGTGACACCGGGGAGCTGTTTTTT,CATLDSDTGELFF
.,.,TRBV19,10,TRBJ1-2,TGTGCCAGTTCCGGGAATGGCTACACCTTC,CASSGNGYTF
.,.,TRBV18,12,TRBJ1-1,TGTGCCAGCTCGAATGGGGCCATTGAAGCTTTCTTT,CASSNGAIEAFF
.,.,TRBV29-1,15,TRBJ1-1,TGCAGCGTTGAATTCAGGGCGGGGTCGAACACTGAAGCTTTCTTT,CSVEFRAGSNTEAFF
.,once,TRBV11-2,14,TRBJ2-2,TGTGCCAGCAGCCCCGCGAGGATCACCGGGGAGCTGTTTTTT,CASSPARITGELFF
.,.,TRBV9,15,TRBJ2-5,TGTGCCAGCAGCGCACCTACAGTGACCCAAGAGACCCAGTACTTC,CASSAPTVTQETQYF
.,.,TRBV28,14,TRBJ1-4,TGTGCCAGCAGTTTAAACAGTCTTAATGAAAAACTGTTTTTT,CASSLNSLNEKLFF
.,.,TRBV28,14,TRBJ1-1,TGTGCCAGCAGTATCCTGACAGCGAACACTGAAGCTTTCTTT,CASSILTANTEAFF
.,.,TRBV5-1,18,TRBJ2-7,TGCGCCAGCAGCTTGGCATCTACAGGGAGGGATTCAGCCTACGAGCAGTACTTC,CASSLASTGRDSAYEQYF
TRBD2,.,TRBV7-3,15,TRBJ2-1,TGTGCCAGCAGCACCGGGACTAGCGGCTACAATGAGCAGTTCTTC,CASSTGTSGYNEQFF
TRBD1,once,TRBV7-8,15,TRBJ1-5,TGTGCCAGCAGCTTAGCCGGGACAGTAAATCAGCCCCAGCATTTT,CASSLAGTVNQPQHF
.,.,TRBV3-1/TRBV3-2,18,TRBJ2-6,TGTGCCAGCAGCCAAGATCTTGCCAGGCTCTCTGGGGCCAACGTCCTGACTTTC,CASSQDLARLSGANVLTF
.,.,TRBV5-4,13,TRBJ2-5,TGTGCCAGCAGCTATACAGGGCGGGAGACCCAGTACTTC,CASSYTGRETQYF